This passage covers 24 T cell receptor beta chains from one sample sequenced in a study of CD8 T cells in ankylosing spondylitis. General study findings and limits: One TCR beta motif, made up of roughly eight highly homologous variants, appeared characteristic of ankylosing spondylitis blood.

What these receptors recognize is not known. TCRdb reanalysed the 5' RACE reads using MiXCR and keeps one entry per CDR3 protein. The sample gives tens of thousands of distinct CDR3 sequences, more than 8.5% of which show up once; under 35% is in the top ten. The sample comprised blood, either unsorted or a sorted T cell fraction (not recorded which). The receptors derive from a male donor with ankylosing spondylitis.

This sequence joins TRBV2 and TRBJ2-1; D is unclear. The germline gives CDR1 SNHLY, CDR2 FYNNEI. The CDR3 is made up of 15 amino acids. Trimming pared 2 bases from V and 0 bases from J, leaving 8 bases between. The CDR3 is CASSEFSHSYNEQFF. DNA for the CDR3: TGTGCCAGCAGTGAATTTAGCCACTCCTACAATGAGCAGTTCTTC.

This clonotype showed up many times. The chain has TRBV4-2 and TRBJ2-1; D remains ambiguous. Germline CDR1 is LGHNA and CDR2 is YNFKEQ. This CDR3 region has 15 residues. V was pared by 4 bases and J by 2 bases, with 12 bases between. The chain's CDR3 is CASSPSGPPYNEQFF. CDR3 coding DNA: TGTGCCAGCAGCCCCTCCGGGCCCCCCTACAATGAGCAGTTCTTC.

This clonotype has ten or more counts. J is TRBJ2-2 and V is TRBV27; D gene uncertain. Between the trimmed V and J ends, which lost 5 bases and 0 bases, there was a span of 13 bases. The CDR3 sequence is 16 residues long. Germline assignment: CDR1 MNHEY and CDR2 SMNVEV (reference sequence). The CDR3 protein is CASSALLESNTGELFF. DNA of the CDR3: TGTGCCAGCAGTGCCCTACTGGAGTCGAACACCGGGGAGCTGTTTTTT.

The gene calls are TRBV18 and TRBJ2-5, with 9 bases that match TRBD2. V was clipped by 2 bases and J by 4 bases; unmatched bases: 11. CDR1 and CDR2 (germline): KGHSH, LQKENI. The CDR3 is 17 amino acids. For the CDR3, the DNA is TGTGCCAGCTCACCATCCGACAGCGGGAGGCCAGGAGAGACCCAGTACTTC. It yields the protein CASSPSDSGRPGETQYF.

The sample holds many counts of this clonotype. The chain has TRBV7-2 and TRBJ2-7, with D possibly matching TRBD2 (6 bases). The germline V gene has CDR1 SGHTA and CDR2 FQGNSA. The V end was cut by 5 bases, the J end by 0 bases, with 17 bases between. The CDR3 loop spans 16 amino acids. The CDR3 here is CASSKTGTLDSYEQYF. DNA for the CDR3: TGTGCCAGCAGCAAGACCGGGACTCTAGACTCCTACGAGCAGTACTTC.

The chain couples TRBV7-2 to TRBJ2-5; TRBD1 matches 12 bases. Trimming removed 5 bases from V and 5 bases from J; junction bases left unmatched: 6. The CDR3 spans 15 residues. Germline-derived CDR1 and CDR2 are SGHTA and FQGNSA. The CDR3 DNA follows: TGTGCCAGCAGCCCTCGGGACAGGGGGCTGGAGACCCAGTACTTC. This codes for CASSPRDRGLETQYF.

This chain links TRBV6-5 with TRBJ1-1; D ambiguous. This CDR3 region has 14 residues. The germline V gene has CDR1 MNHEY and CDR2 SVGAGI. Trimming took 0 bases from V and 1 from J, leaving 6 bases between them. CDR3 protein: CASSYSGENTEAFF. CDR3 DNA: TGTGCCAGCAGTTACTCCGGGGAGAACACTGAAGCTTTCTTT.

This clonotype has only a few counts. This chain links TRBV27 with TRBJ2-3, with a tentative D call TRBD1 (5 bases). The germline V gene has CDR1 MNHEY and CDR2 SMNVEV (reference sequence). The CDR3 extends over 15 amino acids. Trimming pared 7 bases from V and 3 bases from J, leaving 17 bases between. The CDR3 loop is CASTFSGPRTDTQYF. The CDR3 DNA reads TGTGCCAGCACCTTCTCAGGGCCCCGTACAGATACGCAGTATTTT.

The chain joins TRBV3-1 to TRBJ2-7; 9 nucleotides match TRBD2. Looked up from germline, CDR1 is LGHDT and CDR2 is YNNKEL (reference sequence). The CDR3 spans 13 residues. V lost 5 bases, J lost 3 bases, and 2 bases stayed unmatched. DNA for the CDR3: TGTGCCAGCAGCTATAGCGGGGGCTACGAGCAGTACTTC. This gives the protein CASSYSGGYEQYF.

The chain has TRBV12-3 or TRBV12-4 and TRBJ1-2, with D possibly matching TRBD1 (5 bases). There are 14 residues in the CDR3. The V end was cut by 1 base, the J end by 4 bases, with 10 bases between. The CDR3 sequence is CASSLVGGVYGYTF. The CDR3 DNA reads TGTGCCAGCAGTTTAGTAGGAGGGGTCTATGGCTACACCTTC.

The sample holds a few counts of this clonotype. V gene TRBV24-1 combines with J gene TRBJ2-3, with 11 bases identical to TRBD2. Germline V gene lookup returns CDR1 KGHDR and CDR2 SFDVKD. The CDR3 is 16 amino acids. V was clipped by 5 bases and J by 4 bases; unmatched bases: 7. The CDR3: CATSGTLAGGPDTQYF. The CDR3 nucleotides read TGTGCCACCAGTGGTACGCTAGCGGGAGGACCAGATACGCAGTATTTT.

The chain recombines TRBV12-3 or TRBV12-4 with TRBJ2-1; weak D call: TRBD2 (5 bases). V dropped 1 base and J dropped 1 base, with 8 bases sitting between them. This CDR3 comprises 15 residues. CDR3 nucleotides: TGTGCCAGCAGTTTAGGGTCGGGGTCCTACAATGAGCAGTTCTTC. Its translation: CASSLGSGSYNEQFF.

As concerns this clonotype: Since a much larger clone is just one base distant, this may be a read error. This chain joins TRBV2 and TRBJ2-6; D not certain. Trimming shortened V by 7 bases and J by 2 bases, and 6 bases separated the two germline ends. Germline lookup yields CDR1 SNHLY and CDR2 FYNNEI. This CDR3 has 13 amino acids. CDR3 bases: TGTGCCAGCACCTTGGCTGGGGCCAACGTCCTGACTTTC. Its protein product is CASTLAGANVLTF.

This clonotype was detected many times. The chain is built from TRBV5-1 and TRBJ1-6; D unresolved. V lost 0 bases to trimming and J lost 14 bases, with 12 bases between them. This CDR3 contains 13 residues. Germline lookup yields CDR1 SGHRS and CDR2 YFSETQ. The CDR3 DNA sequence: TGCGCCAGCAGCTTGGACGTAACGGCGGCCCTCCACTTT. Protein product: CASSLDVTAALHF.

This clonotype was seen more than once but under ten times. J is TRBJ1-1 and V is TRBV30, with D uncertain. With 0 bases removed from V and 2 bases from J, the gap between germline ends came to 4 bases. The CDR3 loop spans 12 amino acids. Germline V gene lookup returns CDR1 GTSNPN and CDR2 SVGIG (reference sequence). The CDR3: CAWSVGNTEAFF. The CDR3 coding sequence is TGTGCCTGGAGTGTCGGTAACACTGAAGCTTTCTTT.

The chain combines TRBV29-1 with TRBJ1-2; D is uncertain. This CDR3 has 11 residues. V gave up 7 bases and J gave up 5 bases, with 11 bases separating them. CDR1 and CDR2 (germline): SQVTM, ANQGSEA. CDR3 DNA: TGCAGCGCAGCAACAGATTATGGCTACACCTTC. This encodes CSAATDYGYTF.

V and J are TRBV12-3 or TRBV12-4 and TRBJ1-5; unclear D gene. This CDR3 spans 16 amino acids. V gave up 0 bases and J gave up 4 bases, with 13 bases separating them. CDR3 in DNA: TGTGCCAGCAGTTTAGCGGGTCTATCCTCTAATCAGCCCCAGCATTTT. It is translated as CASSLAGLSSNQPQHF.

In this sample, this clonotype turned up many times. Here the CDR3 reads CASSLPLTKQQQGTQYF. CDR3 sequence (DNA): TGTGCCAGCAGTCTACCATTGACAAAGCAGCAGCAGGGGACGCAGTATTTT. The chain links TRBV6-5 to TRBJ2-3; TRBD1 might be the D (6 bases). The V and J ends lost 5 bases and 9 bases respectively, with 27 bases between them. CDR3 length equals 17 residues. In germline, CDR1 is MNHEY, CDR2 SVGAGI.

V and J are TRBV27 and TRBJ2-3, with 11 bases aligning to TRBD1. The CDR3 runs to 15 residues. Germline values: CDR1 MNHEY, CDR2 SMNVEV (reference sequence). V trimming: 6 bases; J trimming: 3 bases; junction bases outside the gene matches: 5. The chain's CDR3 is CASSSGTGGTDTQYF. CDR3 coding DNA: TGTGCCAGCAGCTCCGGGACAGGGGGGACAGATACGCAGTATTTT.

There are many counts of this clonotype. This sequence joins TRBV24-1 and TRBJ2-1; 11 bases fit TRBD2. The CDR3 has 12 residues. Germline CDR1 is KGHDR and CDR2 is SFDVKD. V shed 10 bases and J 8 bases; nucleotides not matched to a gene: 3. CDR3 nucleotide sequence: TGTGCCACGGCTAGCGGGAGGTATGAGCAGTTCTTC. Protein: CATASGRYEQFF.

This chain connects TRBV6-1 to TRBJ2-7; D uncertain. Germline values: CDR1 MNHNS, CDR2 SASEGT. This CDR3 has 12 residues. Trimming left V 10 bases short and J 1 base short, with 11 bases between. The CDR3 DNA follows: TGTGCCACCCTTGGGGATTCCTACGAGCAGTACTTC. Translating gives CATLGDSYEQYF.

The chain couples TRBV10-3 to TRBJ1-1, with 9 positions matching TRBD1. The CDR3 runs to 17 residues. CDR1 and CDR2 (germline): ENHRY, SYGVKD. V lost 6 bases to trimming and J lost 0 bases; unmatched junction nucleotides: 11. The CDR3 spells CAISINPGQGLNTEAFF. In DNA, the CDR3 is TGTGCCATCAGCATCAACCCGGGACAGGGTCTGAACACTGAAGCTTTCTTT.

This clonotype was detected only a few times. This chain connects TRBV19 to TRBJ1-2; D possibly corresponds to TRBD1 (6 bases). The CDR3 is made up of 15 amino acids. V lost 4 bases and J 5 bases, leaving 17 bases between the germline ends. The germline gives CDR1 LNHDA, CDR2 SQIVND (reference sequence). The CDR3 coding sequence is TGTGCCAGTAGTACCAGACAGGCCTATCTGTATGGCTACACCTTC. It codes for CASSTRQAYLYGYTF.

This clonotype has ten or more counts. The chain joins TRBV4-1 to TRBJ2-7, with D uncertain. Germline CDR1 and CDR2: MGHRA and YSYEKL. The CDR3 contains 15 residues. Trimming removed 1 base from V and 5 bases from J, with 15 bases in between. This chain's CDR3 is CASSQVTVRPNEQYF. The CDR3 nucleotides read TGCGCCAGCAGCCAAGTAACAGTACGTCCTAACGAGCAGTACTTC.